These 20 T cell receptor beta chains share one sample of origin, sequenced in a study of blood T cell repertoires in COVID-19. Generated by immunoSEQ multiplex PCR, the TCRdb table keeps only in-frame clones and is missing some. The table records about 140,000 clones, about 80% of them present only once. What was sequenced was peripheral blood. These receptors originate from a human donor in a cohort sampled during active COVID-19.

This chain uses TRBV15 with TRBJ1-5; D not resolved. CDR3 size: 16 residues. CDR1 LNHNV and CDR2 YYDKDF come from the germline V gene (reference sequence). V shed 0 bases and J shed 8 bases, with 17 bases lying between them. In DNA, the CDR3 is TGTGCCACCAGCAGAGATGCCGGCTCCTCGGGTAAGCCCCAGCATTTT. Its translation is CATSRDAGSSGKPQHF.

CDR3 sequence: CASSLGQGGEQYF. The CDR3 bases are TGTGCCAGCAGCTTAGGGCAGGGCGGCGAGCAGTACTTC. The V and J genes are TRBV7-9 and TRBJ2-7, with D perhaps TRBD1 (5 bases). Germline V lookup: CDR1 SEHNR, CDR2 FQNEAQ (reference sequence). This CDR3 spans 13 amino acids. V lost 1 base to trimming and J lost 6 bases, with 10 bases between them.

The chain combines TRBV5-6 with TRBJ2-3; D possibly corresponds to TRBD2 (6 bases). In germline, CDR1 is SGHDT, CDR2 YYEEEE. V lost 1 base and J lost 0, with 15 bases in between. This CDR3 has 17 amino acids. CDR3 DNA sequence: TGTGCCAGCAGCTTGAACGGCGGGGCCTCTAGCACAGATACGCAGTATTTT. Translated, it gives CASSLNGGASSTDTQYF.

The chain has TRBV5-5 and TRBJ2-7; weak D call: TRBD1 (6 bases). Germline loops: CDR1 SGHKS, CDR2 YYEKEE (reference sequence). The CDR3 runs 17 residues. The ends were cut back, 1 base at V and 5 bases at J, with 22 bases in the middle. As DNA, the CDR3 is TGTGCCAGCAGCTTGTATTTATCGGGTCAGGGGATCCACGAGCAGTACTTC. Protein product: CASSLYLSGQGIHEQYF. The whole variable domain, filled in from reference TRBV5-5 and TRBJ2-7, reads DAGVTQSPTHLIKTRGQQVTLRCSPISGHKSVSWYQQVLGQGPQFIFQYYEKEERGRGNFPDRFSARQFPNYSSELNVNALLLGDSALYLCASSLYLSGQGIHEQYFGPGTRLTVT.

This chain uses TRBV2 with TRBJ2-7; D may be TRBD1 (8 bases). Germline V gene sequence: CDR1 SNHLY, CDR2 FYNNEI. V was pared by 8 bases and J by 3 bases, with 17 bases between. The CDR3 runs to 14 residues. CDR3 sequence reads: CASGEGQAIYEQYF. The CDR3 bases are TGTGCCAGCGGGGAGGGACAGGCTATCTACGAGCAGTACTTC.

This chain uses TRBV28 with TRBJ2-7, with 9 bases lining up with TRBD2. The CDR3 extends over 16 amino acids. The V segment lost 5 bases and the J segment 2 bases; nucleotides outside the gene matches: 10. Germline CDR1 is MDHEN and CDR2 is SYDVKM. CDR3 loop: CASSLHLAGLTYEQYF. CDR3 in DNA: TGTGCCAGCAGTCTACATCTAGCGGGGCTCACCTACGAGCAGTACTTC.

This clone has a handful of counts. The V gene is TRBV5-1, the J gene TRBJ2-1; 8 positions agree with TRBD1. Trimming removed 3 bases from V and 2 bases from J; junction bases left unmatched: 4. The CDR3 covers 15 residues. The germline V gene encodes CDR1 SGHRS and CDR2 YFSETQ. Here the CDR3 reads CASSYGQGTYNEQFF. The CDR3 DNA reads TGCGCCAGCAGCTATGGACAGGGCACCTACAATGAGCAGTTCTTC. Full variable domain (remainder filled in from reference TRBV5-1 and TRBJ2-1): KAGVTQTPRYLIKTRGQQVTLSCSPISGHRSVSWYQQTPGQGLQFLFEYFSETQRNKGNFPGRFSGRQFSNSRSEMNVSTLELGDSALYLCASSYGQGTYNEQFFGPGTRLTVL.

The rearrangement links TRBV5-1 to TRBJ2-3; 10 nucleotides line up with TRBD2. Germline V gives CDR1 SGHRS, CDR2 YFSETQ. CDR3 size: 17 residues. V trimming: 4 bases; J trimming: 1 base; junction bases outside the gene matches: 9. The CDR3 sequence is CASSLETLAGRTDTQYF. The CDR3 DNA is TGCGCCAGCAGCCTGGAAACACTAGCGGGGCGCACAGATACGCAGTATTTT.

The rearrangement joins TRBV6-5 to TRBJ1-2, with TRBD1 matching over 10 bases. The CDR3 runs 14 residues. CDR1 and CDR2 from the germline V gene are MNHEY and SVGAGI. Trimming at V came to 6 bases and at J to 2 bases, leaving 3 bases not matched to a gene. In nucleotides, the CDR3 is TGTGCCAGCAGCGGACAGGGGGAAAACTATGGCTACACCTTC. This sequence encodes CASSGQGENYGYTF.

This chain joins TRBV19 and TRBJ1-6; 11 nucleotides match TRBD1. V shed 5 bases and J 9 bases; nucleotides not matched to a gene: 6. CDR3 length equals 15 residues. Germline V gene lookup returns CDR1 LNHDA and CDR2 SQIVND (reference sequence). The CDR3 DNA follows: TGTGCCAGTAGTTTCCCCGGGACAGGGGGTTCACCCCTCCACTTT. It encodes CASSFPGTGGSPLHF.

V is TRBV3-1 (or the pseudogene TRBV3-2) and J is TRBJ1-1, with D perhaps TRBD1 (6 bases). V lost 3 bases and J lost 4, with 15 bases in between. This CDR3 has 15 amino acids. Per the germline V gene, CDR1 is LGHDT and CDR2 is YNNKEL (reference sequence). CDR3 coding DNA: TGTGCCAGCAGCCATAGGGGGGGAAGGGGCACTGAAGCTTTCTTT. Translating gives CASSHRGGRGTEAFF.

This chain joins TRBV6-5 and TRBJ2-4; tentative D call: TRBD2 (5 bases). The V gene's germline CDR1 is MNHEY and CDR2 SVGAGI. The CDR3 consists of 13 residues. The ends were cut back, 10 bases at V and 4 bases at J, with 14 bases in the middle. In nucleotides, the CDR3 is TGTGCCACCAGGACGGACTTAAAAAACATTCAGTACTTC. This sequence encodes CATRTDLKNIQYF.

The chain employs TRBV3-1 (or the pseudogene TRBV3-2) and TRBJ1-6; no clear D gene. V gave up 1 base and J gave up 0 bases, with 10 bases separating them. This CDR3 has 17 residues. The V gene's germline CDR1 is LGHDT and CDR2 YNNKEL (reference sequence). CDR3 DNA: TGTGCCAGCAGCCAAGCCTTAGGAGCCTCCTATAATTCACCCCTCCACTTT. It encodes CASSQALGASYNSPLHF.

This clone was found a few times. The rearrangement links TRBV2 to TRBJ1-5; 10 bases are a match to TRBD1. CDR1 is SNHLY and CDR2 is FYNNEI in the germline V gene. The J segment lost 7 bases and the V segment lost 6 bases, leaving 9 bases of the junction unmatched. The CDR3 totals 15 residues. For the CDR3, the DNA is TGTGCCAGCAGGGTGAGACAGGGGGCGAACCAGCCCCAGCATTTT. It codes for CASRVRQGANQPQHF.

The chain combines TRBV5-1 with TRBJ2-5, with 10 bases aligning to TRBD1. The CDR3 extends over 15 amino acids. Germline V gives CDR1 SGHRS, CDR2 YFSETQ. The ends lost 4 bases at V and 5 bases at J; junction bases unmatched: 8. The CDR3 reads CASSNRQGAGETQYF. CDR3 nucleotide sequence: TGCGCCAGCAGCAACAGACAGGGGGCGGGTGAGACCCAGTACTTC.

The V and J genes are TRBV19 and TRBJ1-3; 7 nucleotides line up with TRBD1. This CDR3 is 14 amino acids long. In germline, CDR1 is LNHDA, CDR2 SQIVND (reference sequence). J was trimmed by 4 bases and V by 8 bases; bases with no gene match: 8. This CDR3 reads CASHRGSSGNTIYF. The CDR3 coding sequence is TGTGCCAGTCACAGGGGATCGAGCGGAAACACCATATATTTT.

The rearrangement links TRBV5-4 to TRBJ2-5, with 10 bases identical to TRBD2. The CDR3 contains 15 residues. Germline CDR1 SGHNT, CDR2 YYREEE (reference sequence). J was trimmed by 3 bases and V by 5 bases; bases with no gene match: 7. The CDR3 coding sequence is TGTGCCAGCAGTGCAGCGGGGGGGCAGGAAGAGACCCAGTACTTC. Residues: CASSAAGGQEETQYF. Looking up the rest from reference TRBV5-4 and TRBJ2-5 gives the full variable domain: ETGVTQSPTHLIKTRGQQVTLRCSSQSGHNTVSWYQQALGQGPQFIFQYYREEENGRGNFPPRFSGLQFPNYSSELNVNALELDDSALYLCASSAAGGQEETQYFGPGTRLLVL.

The chain employs TRBV2 and TRBJ1-3; the D gene is possibly TRBD1 (6 bases). The V end was cut by 10 bases, the J end by 0 bases, with 16 bases between. Germline-derived CDR1 and CDR2 are SNHLY and FYNNEI. The CDR3 length is 15 residues. The DNA of the CDR3 is TGTGCCACCGCTGTGGGGGCTAGCTCTGGAAACACCATATATTTT. This codes for CATAVGASSGNTIYF.

V is TRBV2 and J is TRBJ1-6; D not certain. V shed 1 base and J shed 4 bases, with 8 bases lying between them. CDR1 is SNHLY, CDR2 FYNNEI, per germline. The CDR3 has 15 amino acids. Here the CDR3 DNA reads TGTGCCAGCAGTGAAGGGACGGGGTATAATTCACCCCTCCACTTT. Amino acids: CASSEGTGYNSPLHF.

This clone was observed once. The chain carries TRBV7-2 and TRBJ2-5, with D possibly TRBD2 on 5 matching bases. CDR3 size: 13 residues. Germline CDR1 SGHTA, CDR2 FQGNSA. Trimming took off 3 bases at V and 5 bases at J, with 10 bases between the two ends. In nucleotides, the CDR3 is TGTGCCAGCAGCTTGAGTGGGGAGGAGACCCAGTACTTC. Its translation is CASSLSGEETQYF.